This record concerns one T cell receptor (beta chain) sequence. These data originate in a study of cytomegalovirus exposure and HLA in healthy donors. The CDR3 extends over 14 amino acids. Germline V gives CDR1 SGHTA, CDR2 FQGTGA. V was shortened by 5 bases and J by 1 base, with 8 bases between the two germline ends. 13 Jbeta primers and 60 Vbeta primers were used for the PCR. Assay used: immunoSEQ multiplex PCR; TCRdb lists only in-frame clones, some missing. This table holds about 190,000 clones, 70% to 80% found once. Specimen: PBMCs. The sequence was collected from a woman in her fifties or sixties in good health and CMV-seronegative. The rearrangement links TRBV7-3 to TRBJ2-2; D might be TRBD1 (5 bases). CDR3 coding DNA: TGTGCCAGCAGCGCACAGGAGAACACCGGGGAGCTGTTTTTT. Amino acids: CASSAQENTGELFF.